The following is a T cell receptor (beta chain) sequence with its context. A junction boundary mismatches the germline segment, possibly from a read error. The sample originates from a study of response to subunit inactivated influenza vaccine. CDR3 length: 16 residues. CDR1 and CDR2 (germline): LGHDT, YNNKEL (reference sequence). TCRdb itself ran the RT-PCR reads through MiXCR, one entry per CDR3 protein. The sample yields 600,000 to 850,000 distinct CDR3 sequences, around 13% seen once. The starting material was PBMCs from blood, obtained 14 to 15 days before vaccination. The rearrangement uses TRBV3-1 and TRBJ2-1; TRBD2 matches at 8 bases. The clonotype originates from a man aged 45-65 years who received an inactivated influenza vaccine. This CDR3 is CAGSQVSRGGIYEQFF. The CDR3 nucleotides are TGTGCCGGCAGCCAAGTAAGCCGGGGGGGGATCTATGAGCAGTTCTTC.